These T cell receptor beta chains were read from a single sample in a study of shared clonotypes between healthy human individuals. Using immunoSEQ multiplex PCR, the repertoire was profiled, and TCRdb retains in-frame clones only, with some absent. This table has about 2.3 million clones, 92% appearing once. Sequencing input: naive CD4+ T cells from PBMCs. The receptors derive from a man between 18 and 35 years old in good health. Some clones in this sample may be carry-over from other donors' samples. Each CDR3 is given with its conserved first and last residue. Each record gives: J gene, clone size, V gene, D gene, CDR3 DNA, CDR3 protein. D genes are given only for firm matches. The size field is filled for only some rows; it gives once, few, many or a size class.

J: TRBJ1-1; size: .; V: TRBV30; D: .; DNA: TGTGCCTGGAGGGGAACACTGAACACTGAAGCTTTCTTT; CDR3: CAWRGTLNTEAFF
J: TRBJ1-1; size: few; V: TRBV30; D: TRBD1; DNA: TGTGCCTGGACACTGGGACAGGGGCGGGGAGCTTTCTTT; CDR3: CAWTLGQGRGAFF
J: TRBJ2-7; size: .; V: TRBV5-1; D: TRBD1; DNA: TGCGCCAGCAGCCCCCTGGACAGGGGGCCGGGCGAGCAGTACTTC; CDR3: CASSPLDRGPGEQYF
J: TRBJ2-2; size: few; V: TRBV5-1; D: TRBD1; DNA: TGCGCCAGCAGCTCCACAGGGGCGCACACCGGGGAGCTGTTTTTT; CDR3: CASSSTGAHTGELFF
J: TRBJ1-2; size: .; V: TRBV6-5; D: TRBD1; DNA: TGTGCCAGCAGACGGGACAGGGGGCGTGGGTATGGCTACACCTTC; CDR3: CASRRDRGRGYGYTF
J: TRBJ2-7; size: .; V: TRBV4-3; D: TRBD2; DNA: TGCGCCAGCAGCCCTGGGGCGGCTAGCGGCTCCTACGAGCAGTACTTC; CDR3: CASSPGAASGSYEQYF
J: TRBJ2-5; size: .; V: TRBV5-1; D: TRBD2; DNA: TGCGCCAGCAGCTCTCAGACTAGCGGGAGTGGAGAGACCCAGTACTTC; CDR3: CASSSQTSGSGETQYF
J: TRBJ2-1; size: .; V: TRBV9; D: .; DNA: TGTGCCAGCACCCCTGCTGGCAGCTACAATGAGCAGTTCTTC; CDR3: CASTPAGSYNEQFF
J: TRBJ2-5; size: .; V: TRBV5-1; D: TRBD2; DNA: TGCGCCAGCAGCTGGACCGGGACTAGCGGACAAGAGACCCAGTACTTC; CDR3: CASSWTGTSGQETQYF
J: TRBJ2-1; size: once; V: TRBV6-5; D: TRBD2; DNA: TGTGCCAGCAGGGGGCTAGCGGGAGGGGGAGGTGAGCAGTTCTTC; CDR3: CASRGLAGGGGEQFF
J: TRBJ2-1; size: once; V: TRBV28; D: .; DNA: TGTGCCAGCAGTTTCCCCAGGAGAGAGCAGTTCTTC; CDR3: CASSFPRREQFF
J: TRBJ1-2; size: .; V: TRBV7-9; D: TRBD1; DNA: TGTGCCAGCAGCTTAGCGCGGGGACAGGACCCAAACTATGGCTACACCTTC; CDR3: CASSLARGQDPNYGYTF
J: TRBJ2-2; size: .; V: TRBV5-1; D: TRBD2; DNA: TGCGCCAGCAGCTCGTTAGCGGGAAAGCGGACCGGGGAGCTGTTTTTT; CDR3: CASSSLAGKRTGELFF
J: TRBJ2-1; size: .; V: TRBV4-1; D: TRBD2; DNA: TGCGCCAGCAGCCAAGTTTCTAGCGGGAGGAACTACAATGAGCAGTTCTTC; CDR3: CASSQVSSGRNYNEQFF
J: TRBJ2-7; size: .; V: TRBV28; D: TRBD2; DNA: TGTGCCAGCAGTTTGGTGGGAGGGGTCTCCTACGAGCAGTACTTC; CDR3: CASSLVGGVSYEQYF
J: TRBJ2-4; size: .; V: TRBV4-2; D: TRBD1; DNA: TGTGCCAGCAGAAACGACAGGGGTCAAAACATTCAGTACTTC; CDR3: CASRNDRGQNIQYF
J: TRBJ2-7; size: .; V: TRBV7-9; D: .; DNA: TGTGCCAGCAGCCTTTCCGACGAGCAGTACTTC; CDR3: CASSLSDEQYF
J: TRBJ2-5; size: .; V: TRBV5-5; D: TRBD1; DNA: TGTGCCAGCAGCTTGGGGACAGGGCCTCAAGAGACCCAGTACTTC; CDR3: CASSLGTGPQETQYF
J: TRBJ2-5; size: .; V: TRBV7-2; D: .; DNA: TGTGCCAGCAGCCCGACGGGCCTAAAGACCCAGTACTTC; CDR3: CASSPTGLKTQYF
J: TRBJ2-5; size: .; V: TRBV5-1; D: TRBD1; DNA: TGCGCCAGCAGCCGGACAGGGCCCATCCAAGAGACCCAGTACTTC; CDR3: CASSRTGPIQETQYF
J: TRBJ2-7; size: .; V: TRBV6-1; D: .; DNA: TGTGCCAGCAGACTACTATACAGGGACTACGAGCAGTACTTC; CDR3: CASRLLYRDYEQYF
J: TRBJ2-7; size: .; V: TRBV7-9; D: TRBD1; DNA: TGTGCCAGCAGTTCGACAGGGAAGCCATCCTACGAGCAGTACTTC; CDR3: CASSSTGKPSYEQYF
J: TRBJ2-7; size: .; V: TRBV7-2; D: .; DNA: TGTGCCAGCACCAACCCGGCGGAGGGCTTCTCCTACGAGCAGTACTTC; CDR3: CASTNPAEGFSYEQYF
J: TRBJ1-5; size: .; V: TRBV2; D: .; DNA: TGTGCCAGCAGACCCGGACAACGCAATCAGCCCCAGCATTTT; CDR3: CASRPGQRNQPQHF
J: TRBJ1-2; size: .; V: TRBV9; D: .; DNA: TGTGCCAGCAGCGCAGCAGGGAGTACAAGGGCCATAGATGGCTACACCTTC; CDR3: CASSAAGSTRAIDGYTF
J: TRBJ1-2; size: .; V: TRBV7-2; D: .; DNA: TGTGCCAGCAGTCGGGACTCTAACTATGGCTACACCTTC; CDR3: CASSRDSNYGYTF
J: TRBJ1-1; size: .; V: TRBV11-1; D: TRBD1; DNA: TGTGCCAGCAGCTGGGACAGGGGAGAAGCTTTCTTT; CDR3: CASSWDRGEAFF
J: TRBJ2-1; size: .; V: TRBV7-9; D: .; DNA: TGTGCCAGCAGCCTAACGGGGCTCTCCAATGAGCAGTTCTTC; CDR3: CASSLTGLSNEQFF
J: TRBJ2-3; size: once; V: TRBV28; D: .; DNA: TGTGCCAGCACCGTCCAGCCGGGCCGCACAGATACGCAGTATTTT; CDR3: CASTVQPGRTDTQYF
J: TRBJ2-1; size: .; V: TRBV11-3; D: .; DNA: TGTGCCAGCAGTAAGGGGGGAGCCTACAATGAGCAGTTCTTC; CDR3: CASSKGGAYNEQFF
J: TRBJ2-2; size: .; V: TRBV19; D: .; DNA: TGTGCCAGTAGTATAGTCAACAGGGCCGGGGAGCTGTTTTTT; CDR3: CASSIVNRAGELFF
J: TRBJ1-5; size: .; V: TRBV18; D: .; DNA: TGTGCCAGCTCATGGGGGGAGGAGCCCCAGCATTTT; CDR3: CASSWGEEPQHF
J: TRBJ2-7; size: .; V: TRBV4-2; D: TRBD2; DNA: TGTGCCAGCAGCCCCGAGATGGGACTATACGAGCAGTACTTC; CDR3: CASSPEMGLYEQYF
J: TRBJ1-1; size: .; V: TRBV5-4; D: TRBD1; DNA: TGTGCCAGCAGCCCTGGACAGGGACAACTGAACACTGAAGCTTTCTTT; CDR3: CASSPGQGQLNTEAFF
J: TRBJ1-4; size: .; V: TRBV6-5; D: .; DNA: TGTGCCAGCAGTTACTCGAAGGGGTGGGAGAATGAAAAACTGTTTTTT; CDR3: CASSYSKGWENEKLFF
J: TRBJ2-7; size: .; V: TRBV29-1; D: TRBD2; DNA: TGCAGCGTTGGGCGGGAGCTAGGTTCCTACGAGCAGTACTTC; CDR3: CSVGRELGSYEQYF
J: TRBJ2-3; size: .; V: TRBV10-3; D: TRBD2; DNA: TGTGCCATCAGTGAGTCATTTGGACGATTAAGACTAGCCACAGATACGCAGTATTTT; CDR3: CAISESFGRLRLATDTQYF
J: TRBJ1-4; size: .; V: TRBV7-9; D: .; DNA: TGTGCCAGCAGACCGGACAGCTTAAGTGAAAAACTGTTTTTT; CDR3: CASRPDSLSEKLFF
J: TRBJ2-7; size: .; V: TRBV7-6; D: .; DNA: TGTGCCAGCAGCTTACTCAAAGGGGAGAGGGGTTCCCCCTACGAGCAGTACTTC; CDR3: CASSLLKGERGSPYEQYF
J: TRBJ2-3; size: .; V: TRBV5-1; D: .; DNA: TGCGCCAGCCGAACTACAGCGGTGAGCGCAGATACGCAGTATTTT; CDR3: CASRTTAVSADTQYF
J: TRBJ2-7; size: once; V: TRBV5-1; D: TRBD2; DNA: TGCGCCAGCAGCTTGATTGCGGGAGGGGCGGGCGAGCAGTACTTC; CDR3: CASSLIAGGAGEQYF
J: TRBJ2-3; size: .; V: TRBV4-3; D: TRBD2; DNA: TGCGCCAGCAGCCAAGAAGGACGGGAGGCAGATACGCAGTATTTT; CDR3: CASSQEGREADTQYF